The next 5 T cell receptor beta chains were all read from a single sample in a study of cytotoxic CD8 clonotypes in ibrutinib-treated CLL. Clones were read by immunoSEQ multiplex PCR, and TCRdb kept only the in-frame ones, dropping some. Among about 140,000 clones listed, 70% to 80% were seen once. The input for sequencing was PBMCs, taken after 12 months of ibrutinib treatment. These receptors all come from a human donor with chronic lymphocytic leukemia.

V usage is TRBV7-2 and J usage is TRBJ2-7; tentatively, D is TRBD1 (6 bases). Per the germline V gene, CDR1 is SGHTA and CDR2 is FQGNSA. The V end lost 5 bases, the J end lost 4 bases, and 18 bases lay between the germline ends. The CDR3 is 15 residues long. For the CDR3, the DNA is TGTGCCAGCAGCGTATTCGGGACACAAGGTTACGAGCAGTACTTC. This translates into CASSVFGTQGYEQYF.

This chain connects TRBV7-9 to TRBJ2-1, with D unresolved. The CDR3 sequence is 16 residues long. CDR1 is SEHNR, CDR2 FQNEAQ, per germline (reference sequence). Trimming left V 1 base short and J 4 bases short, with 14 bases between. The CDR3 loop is CASSLGAIVPYNEQFF. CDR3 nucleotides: TGTGCCAGCAGCTTAGGGGCTATAGTCCCTTACAATGAGCAGTTCTTC. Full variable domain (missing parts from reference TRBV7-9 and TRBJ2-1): DTGVSQNPRHKITKRGQNVTFRCDPISEHNRLYWYRQTLGQGPEFLTYFQNEAQLEKSRLLSDRFSAERPKGSFSTLEIQRTEQGDSAMYLCASSLGAIVPYNEQFFGPGTRLTVL.

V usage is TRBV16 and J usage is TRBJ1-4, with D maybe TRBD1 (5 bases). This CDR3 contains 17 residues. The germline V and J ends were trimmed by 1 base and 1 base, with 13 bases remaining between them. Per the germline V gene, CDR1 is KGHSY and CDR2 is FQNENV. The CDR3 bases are TGTGCCAGCAGCCAATTCATCGGGGCGGAAACTAATGAAAAACTGTTTTTT. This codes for CASSQFIGAETNEKLFF.

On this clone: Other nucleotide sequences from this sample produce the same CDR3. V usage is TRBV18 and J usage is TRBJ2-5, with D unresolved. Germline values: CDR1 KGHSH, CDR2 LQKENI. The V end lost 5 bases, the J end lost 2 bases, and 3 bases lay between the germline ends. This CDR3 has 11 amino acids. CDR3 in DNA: TGTGCCAGCTCATCGCAAGAGACCCAGTACTTC. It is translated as CASSSQETQYF.

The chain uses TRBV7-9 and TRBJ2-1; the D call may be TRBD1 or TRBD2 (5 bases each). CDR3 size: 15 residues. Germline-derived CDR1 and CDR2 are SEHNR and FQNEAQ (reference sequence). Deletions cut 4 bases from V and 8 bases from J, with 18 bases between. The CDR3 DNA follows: TGTGCCAGCAGCTCACCCTTGATCTCGGGGCATGAGCAGTTCTTC. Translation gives CASSSPLISGHEQFF.